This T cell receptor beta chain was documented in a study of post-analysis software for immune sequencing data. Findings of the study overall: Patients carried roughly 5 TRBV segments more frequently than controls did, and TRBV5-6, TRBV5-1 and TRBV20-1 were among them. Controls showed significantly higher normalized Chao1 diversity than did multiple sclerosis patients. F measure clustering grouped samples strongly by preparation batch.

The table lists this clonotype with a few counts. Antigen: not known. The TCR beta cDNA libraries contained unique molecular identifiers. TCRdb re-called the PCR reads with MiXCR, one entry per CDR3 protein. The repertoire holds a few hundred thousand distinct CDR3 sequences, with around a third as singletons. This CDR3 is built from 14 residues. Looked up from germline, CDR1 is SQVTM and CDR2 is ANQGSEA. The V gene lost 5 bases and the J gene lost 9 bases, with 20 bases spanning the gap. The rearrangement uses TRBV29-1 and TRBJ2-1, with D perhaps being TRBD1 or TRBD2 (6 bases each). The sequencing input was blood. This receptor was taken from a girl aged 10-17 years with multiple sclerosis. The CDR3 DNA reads TGCAGCGTTTATAGGAGGGGGGTAGAAGGTGAGCAGTTCTTC. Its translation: CSVYRRGVEGEQFF.